This TCR beta chain is from a study of T cell changes during pregnancy in multiple sclerosis (dated by TCRdb to between 2019 and 2020). Study-level background: In women with multiple sclerosis, the researchers looked at how the T cell repertoire shifted as pregnancy progressed.

Remarks on this clone: Its antigen has not been determined. The sample holds no much larger clone one base away, and base qualities are not on file.

Libraries were built with the immunoSEQ multiplex PCR assay. TCRdb limited this immuneACCESS table to in-frame rearrangements with V and J called. A share of clones is missing; checked studies link under half to unresolved V genes, and the rest is unexplained. The sample table shows 50,000 to 70,000 clones, and roughly 92% are seen once. Roughly 1.5% of the sample goes to the ten largest clones. Based on the germline V gene, the CDR1 and CDR2 sequences are KGHSH and LQKENI. A distance of 22 bases separates the germline ends of V and J, which lose 6 bases and 6 bases respectively. From its cysteine to its phenylalanine, the CDR3 spans 16 amino acids. The sequence is cut down to CDR3 DNA, 48 bases in frame from base 1.

The sequence was collected from a female donor with multiple sclerosis, enrolled in a pregnancy study. The sequence links TRBV18 to TRBJ2-3; TRBD1 is a possible D gene, resting on 6 matching bases. The material sequenced was peripheral blood, taken in the second trimester of pregnancy. The CDR3 has the sequence CASSSQTGPRGDTQYF. Here is the DNA: TGTGCCAGCTCGTCCCAAACCGGGCCCAGGGGCGATACGCAGTATTTT.